This T cell receptor beta chain was found in a study of T cells expressing NK-cell markers. For the study at large: The study sequenced eight donors, seven HCMV-seropositive and one seronegative.

Details on this clonotype: Antigen unknown.

Germline V gene lookup returns CDR1 MGHRA and CDR2 YSYEKL. The CDR3 covers 11 residues. Study-wide results and limits: About six donors carried dominant NKG2C+ clonotypes that made up 1.0-7.0% of their CD8+ T cells.

With the 5' RACE reads reprocessed, TCRdb shows one record per CDR3 protein and no DNA. This repertoire includes some 390,000 distinct CDR3 sequences. V usage is TRBV4-1 and J usage is TRBJ2-5. This clonotype was sampled from a woman aged 50 to 60 in good health. Sequenced: blood T cells: a sorted CD56 or NKG2C T cell subset, CD4+ or CD8+ T cells, or bulk PBMC T cells (not recorded which). The CDR3 is CASSQSGTQYF.